What follows are 23 T cell receptor beta chains derived from one specimen sequenced in a study of T cell clones after liver transplantation. Using immunoSEQ multiplex PCR, the repertoire was profiled, and TCRdb retains in-frame clones only, with some absent. The data contain roughly 100,000 clones, around 80% of them singletons. The sequencing used CD4+ T cells from blood, collected approximately 50 months after liver transplant. These TCRs come from a human patient who received a liver transplant. Some T cells may possibly be graft donor cells.

The chain employs TRBV6-1 and TRBJ2-7; D is uncertain. CDR3 size: 14 residues. Trimming removed 5 bases from V and 1 base from J, with 12 bases in between. Germline V gene data show CDR1 as MNHNS and CDR2 as SASEGT. The DNA for the CDR3 is TGTGCCAGCAGTATGGACCCCAAATCCTACGAGCAGTACTTC. It codes for CASSMDPKSYEQYF.

This clone was recorded once. V and J are TRBV6-5 and TRBJ1-1, with D perhaps TRBD1 (6 bases). Germline values: CDR1 MNHEY, CDR2 SVGAGI. The CDR3 contains 14 residues. V shed 1 base and J shed 1 base, with 7 bases lying between them. CDR3 residues: CASSYLGQNTEAFF. The CDR3 DNA reads TGTGCCAGCAGTTACTTGGGACAGAACACTGAAGCTTTCTTT.

The chain has TRBV10-1 and TRBJ2-5; 8 nucleotides align to TRBD2. V shed 6 bases, J shed 5 bases, and the junction held 11 bases outside the gene matches. CDR1 and CDR2 from the germline V gene are WNHNN and SYGVQD (reference sequence). The CDR3 runs to 15 residues. CDR3 nucleotides: TGCGCCAGCAGCGGGTCCGCGGGAGGCAGGGAGACCCAGTACTTC. Translating gives CASSGSAGGRETQYF.

The V and J genes are TRBV19 and TRBJ1-5; a possible D gene is TRBD1 (5 bases). The ends were cut back, 3 bases at V and 3 bases at J, with 9 bases in the middle. Germline loops: CDR1 LNHDA, CDR2 SQIVND (reference sequence). The CDR3 covers 14 residues. The CDR3 DNA is TGTGCCAGTAGTATTAACAGGAACAATCAGCCCCAGCATTTT. Protein: CASSINRNNQPQHF.

The chain employs TRBV4-1 and TRBJ1-1; D uncertain. V dropped 3 bases and J dropped 0 bases, with 8 bases sitting between them. Germline loops: CDR1 MGHRA, CDR2 YSYEKL. This CDR3 contains 14 residues. This CDR3 reads CASSQPGMNTEAFF. CDR3 coding DNA: TGCGCCAGCAGCCAGCCGGGGATGAACACTGAAGCTTTCTTT.

V usage is TRBV7-2 and J usage is TRBJ2-3; TRBD1 matches 12 bases. Germline CDR1 is SGHTA and CDR2 is FQGNSA. With V trimmed by 4 bases and J by 5 bases, 4 bases remained unmatched. The CDR3 has 15 residues. The CDR3 protein is CASSSGQGAGDTQYF. The DNA of the CDR3 is TGTGCCAGCAGCTCGGGACAGGGGGCCGGAGATACGCAGTATTTT.

This chain uses TRBV5-4 with TRBJ2-1; 7 bases match TRBD1. The germline V gene has CDR1 SGHNT and CDR2 YYREEE (reference sequence). The ends lost 0 bases at V and 4 bases at J; junction bases unmatched: 7. The CDR3 totals 16 residues. The CDR3 DNA sequence: TGTGCCAGCAGCTTGGCCTCGGCAGGGGGTTACAATGAGCAGTTCTTC. Its translation: CASSLASAGGYNEQFF.

There are a few counts of this clone. The J gene is TRBJ1-2, the V gene TRBV29-1; 9 nucleotides agree with TRBD1. Germline values: CDR1 SQVTM, CDR2 ANQGSEA. This CDR3 region has 11 residues. V lost 7 bases and J lost 5; bases outside the gene matches: 2. DNA for the CDR3: TGCAGCGCCGGGACAGGGTATGGCTACACCTTC. Amino acids: CSAGTGYGYTF.

This clone has only a few counts. The V gene is TRBV6-1, the J gene TRBJ2-7; 7 positions match TRBD2. From germline, CDR1 is MNHNS and CDR2 SASEGT. J lost 1 base, V lost 2 bases, and 2 bases had no gene match. CDR3 length: 14 residues. The CDR3: CASSEYGGSYEQYF. CDR3 DNA sequence: TGTGCCAGCAGTGAATACGGGGGGTCCTACGAGCAGTACTTC.

The chain is built from TRBV10-3 and TRBJ1-1, with D possibly TRBD1 on 5 matching bases. CDR1 is ENHRY and CDR2 is SYGVKD in the germline V gene. The CDR3 consists of 14 residues. V was cut by 10 bases and J by 2 bases, with 17 bases left in between. This chain's CDR3 is CATARGTINTEAFF. The CDR3 bases are TGTGCCACTGCGCGGGGGACCATCAACACTGAAGCTTTCTTT.

This chain joins TRBV7-8 and TRBJ1-1, with 7 nucleotides matching TRBD1. The CDR3 has 15 amino acids. The trim removed 3 bases at V and 11 bases at J, leaving 15 bases unmatched. Germline assignment: CDR1 SGHVS and CDR2 FQNEAQ. The CDR3 coding sequence is TGTGCCAGCAGCTTCTCAGGGGGGCAAGGTCCTGGGGCTTTCTTT. Amino acid sequence: CASSFSGGQGPGAFF.

This rearrangement joins TRBV5-1 to TRBJ2-2; a weak D match, TRBD2 (5 bases). This CDR3 contains 15 residues. Trimming removed 2 bases from V and 6 bases from J, with 14 bases in between. Germline CDR1 SGHRS, CDR2 YFSETQ. CDR3 in DNA: TGCGCCAGCAGCTTTTCCTGGGCGGGTGCCGGGGAGCTGTTTTTT. Translation: CASSFSWAGAGELFF.

The chain employs TRBV7-2 and TRBJ1-4; 7 nucleotides agree with TRBD1. Looked up from germline, CDR1 is SGHTA and CDR2 is FQGNSA. V gave up 6 bases and J gave up 4 bases; unmatched junction bases: 8. The CDR3 is made up of 15 amino acids. Here the CDR3 reads CASRQVWDSNEKLFF. CDR3 nucleotides: TGTGCCAGCAGACAAGTGTGGGACAGTAATGAAAAACTGTTTTTT.

This clone was detected only a few times. This chain links TRBV7-9 with TRBJ1-6; no clear D. The CDR3 is 12 residues long. V was pared by 8 bases and J by 10 bases, with 12 bases between. Germline V gene lookup returns CDR1 SEHNR and CDR2 FQNEAQ (reference sequence). CDR3 bases: TGTGCCAGCCAATTGGGTATCTCACCCCTCCACTTT. It encodes CASQLGISPLHF.

The V gene is TRBV27, the J gene TRBJ2-1; 11 positions agree with TRBD2. Trimming at V came to 5 bases and at J to 2 bases, leaving 11 bases not matched to a gene. The CDR3 length is 18 residues. CDR1 is MNHEY and CDR2 is SMNVEV in the germline V gene (reference sequence). The CDR3 nucleotides are TGTGCCAGCAGTACCATTAGCGGGGGGGCCGGGACCTACAATGAGCAGTTCTTC. Protein product: CASSTISGGAGTYNEQFF.

The J gene is TRBJ2-7, the V gene TRBV27; D not certain. The length of the CDR3 is 14 residues. Deletions cut 4 bases from V and 1 base from J, with 11 bases between. Germline lookup yields CDR1 MNHEY and CDR2 SMNVEV (reference sequence). The CDR3 region has the DNA TGTGCCAGCAGTTCCAGACAATTATCCTACGAGCAGTACTTC. It is translated as CASSSRQLSYEQYF.

This chain uses TRBV28 with TRBJ2-6, with D hard to call. CDR3 length: 16 residues. V dropped 6 bases and J dropped 0 bases, with 12 bases sitting between them. From germline, CDR1 is MDHEN and CDR2 SYDVKM. The CDR3 is CASRLRQVSGANVLTF. In nucleotides, the CDR3 is TGTGCCAGCAGATTGAGACAAGTCTCTGGGGCCAACGTCCTGACTTTC.

The V call is TRBV27, the J call TRBJ1-5, with 8 nucleotides matching TRBD1. Germline V lookup: CDR1 MNHEY, CDR2 SMNVEV (reference sequence). The CDR3 has 14 amino acids. With V trimmed by 5 bases and J by 6 bases, 6 bases remained unmatched. The CDR3 spells CASSRSGGFQPQHF. The CDR3 DNA is TGTGCCAGCAGTCGATCAGGGGGCTTTCAGCCCCAGCATTTT.

The sample holds a few counts of this clone. The rearrangement joins TRBV9 to TRBJ1-6; a possible D gene is TRBD1 (5 bases). V dropped 3 bases and J dropped 7 bases, with 14 bases sitting between them. Germline V gives CDR1 SGDLS, CDR2 YYNGEE. CDR3 length: 15 amino acids. CDR3: CASSAQTERNSPLHF. The CDR3 DNA reads as TGTGCCAGCAGCGCCCAGACAGAGAGAAATTCACCCCTCCACTTT.

This rearrangement joins TRBV2 to TRBJ2-7; 9 bases are a match to TRBD1. The CDR3 length is 14 residues. Trimming at V came to 10 bases and at J to 6 bases, leaving 13 bases not matched to a gene. Germline V gives CDR1 SNHLY, CDR2 FYNNEI. The CDR3 loop is CAIIPDRGVGEQYF. The CDR3 DNA follows: TGTGCCATTATCCCTGACAGGGGGGTGGGCGAGCAGTACTTC.

The V and J genes are TRBV5-8 and TRBJ2-4; D unresolved. V was pared by 7 bases and J by 2 bases, with 4 bases between. Germline CDR1 reads SGHTS; CDR2 reads YDEGEE. This CDR3 spans 11 amino acids. The CDR3 DNA sequence: TGTGCCAGCTCAACCAAAAACATTCAGTACTTC. This sequence encodes CASSTKNIQYF. The full variable domain, its missing parts supplied by reference TRBV5-8 and TRBJ2-4, is EAGVTQSPTHLIKTRGQQATLRCSPISGHTSVYWYQQALGLGLQFLLWYDEGEERNRGNFPPRFSGRQFPNYSSELNVNALELEDSALYLCASSTKNIQYFGAGTRLSVL.

This chain connects TRBV27 to TRBJ2-1; D unresolved. The CDR3 is made up of 14 amino acids. Germline CDR1 reads MNHEY; CDR2 reads SMNVEV (reference sequence). Deletions cut 0 bases from V and 16 bases from J, with 19 bases between. As DNA, the CDR3 is TGTGCCAGCAGTTTATCGTTCGGCCTAGGCCTATGTTTCTTC. Protein: CASSLSFGLGLCFF.

The chain is built from TRBV28 and TRBJ2-3, with 7 bases lining up with TRBD2. The length of the CDR3 is 17 residues. CDR1 and CDR2 from the germline V gene are MDHEN and SYDVKM. Trimming at V came to 2 bases and at J to 6 bases, leaving 14 bases not matched to a gene. The CDR3 loop reads CASSLEWGGSARDTQYF. Here the CDR3 DNA reads TGTGCCAGCAGTTTAGAGTGGGGCGGGAGCGCACGGGATACGCAGTATTTT.